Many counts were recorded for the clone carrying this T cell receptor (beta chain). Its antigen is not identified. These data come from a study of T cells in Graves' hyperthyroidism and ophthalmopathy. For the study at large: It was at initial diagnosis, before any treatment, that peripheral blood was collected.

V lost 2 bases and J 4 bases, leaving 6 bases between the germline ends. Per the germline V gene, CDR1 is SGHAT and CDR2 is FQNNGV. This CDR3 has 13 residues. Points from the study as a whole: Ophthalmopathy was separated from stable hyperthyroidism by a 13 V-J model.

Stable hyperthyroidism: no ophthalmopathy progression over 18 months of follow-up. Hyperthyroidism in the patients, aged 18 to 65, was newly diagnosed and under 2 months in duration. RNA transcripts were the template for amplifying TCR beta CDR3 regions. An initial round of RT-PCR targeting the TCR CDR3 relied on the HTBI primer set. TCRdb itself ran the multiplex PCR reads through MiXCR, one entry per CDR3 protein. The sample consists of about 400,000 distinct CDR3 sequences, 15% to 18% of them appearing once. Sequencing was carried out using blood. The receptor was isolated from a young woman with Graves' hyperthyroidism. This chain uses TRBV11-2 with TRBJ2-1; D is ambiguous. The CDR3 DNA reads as TGTGCCAGCAGCTTAAGCGCTTACAATGAGCAGTTCTTC. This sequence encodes CASSLSAYNEQFF.